The rows below give T cell receptor beta chains drawn from one sample of a study of Tregs in tolerant kidney transplant recipients. The method was immunoSEQ multiplex PCR; TCRdb's version includes in-frame clones alone and lacks a portion of them. The data show about 69,000 clones, roughly nine tenths seen once. This material consisted of CD4+ T cells from blood, taken before the transplant. These receptors came from a human donor who received a combined kidney and bone marrow transplant. Both conserved end residues are part of each CDR3. The D gene is left open where the match is weak.

V gene | D gene | CDR3 protein
TRBV19 | TRBD2 | CASRGLAGVGDEQYF
TRBV7-9 | NA | CASSWAGASENYNEQFF
TRBV4-3 | NA | CASSQGLHRTDTQYF
TRBV30 | TRBD1 | CAWSQGQYQPQHF
TRBV7-2 | TRBD2 | CASSSWVAGGTEQFF
TRBV5-6 | NA | CASSDDKANTIYF
TRBV9 | TRBD1 | CASSAGTGRKTQYF
TRBV6-5 | NA | CASSYSIDRFYEQYF
TRBV7-9 | NA | CASSFSGNQPQHF
TRBV28 | NA | CASSLGAGRGYTF
TRBV15 | TRBD2 | CATSRDLASGSVDEQYF
TRBV9 | TRBD1 | CASSVGLRQGANEKLFF
TRBV5-6 | NA | CASSEGQLDTQYF
TRBV2 | TRBD1 | CASSEARDRRNIQYF
TRBV10-3 | TRBD1 | CAINKDRVNTGELFF
TRBV2 | NA | CASSKGQIGGNQETQYF
TRBV19 | NA | CASSRIWGKWTGELFF
TRBV28 | NA | CASSPGPGGNQPQHF
TRBV28 | NA | CASSSPVLKPQHF
TRBV5-1 | TRBD1 | CASSARDSQETQYF
TRBV10-1 | NA | CASPPDNCNYEQYF
TRBV9 | NA | CASSVSSHEKLFF
TRBV5-1 | NA | CASSLWGENTEAFF
TRBV7-9 | NA | CASIAYDRYNEQFF
TRBV9 | TRBD1 | CASSHRDSVVTGELFF
TRBV6-5 | NA | CASSYNAGRQYF
TRBV11-1 | TRBD2 | CASSSSGSPDTQYF
TRBV29-1 | TRBD1 | CSVERGLSGSSTDTQYF
TRBV7-2 | TRBD2 | CASSQLAGLTDTQYF
TRBV9 | NA | CASSVGRGLETQYF
TRBV7-2 | NA | CASSPSYGSTYEQYF
TRBV10-2 | TRBD1 | CASSTRTGNTEAFF
TRBV28 | NA | CASSLEGPTNEKLFF
TRBV28 | TRBD1 | CASSRPGQGTYEQYF
TRBV6-5 | NA | CASSYTTGFDQPQHF
TRBV6-1 | TRBD2 | CASSANGSGRSPYEQYF
TRBV10-3 | TRBD1 | CAISDPPDRGDEQYF
TRBV7-9 | TRBD1 | CASSFGTGASGANVLTF
TRBV4-3 | TRBD1 | CASSLTTGEGYTF
TRBV5-4 | NA | CASSFWAAYEQYF
TRBV28 | NA | CASSLLGRSGEQYF
TRBV27 | TRBD2 | CASSLAGYNEQFF
TRBV7-9 | TRBD1 | CASSSREGADGYTF
TRBV5-4 | NA | CASSIDTMNTGELFF
TRBV5-1 | TRBD2 | CASSLAPGLAGRDEQFF
TRBV7-6 | TRBD2 | CASRPSGSSNEQFF
TRBV6-1 | TRBD1 | CASRPGQGPPYEQYF
TRBV4-2 | NA | CASSRQRTESSYNEQFF